This entry is about one T cell receptor (beta chain). Sequencing used immunoSEQ multiplex PCR; TCRdb keeps in-frame clones, though not all of them. The table records about 4,400 clones, roughly 80% of them present only once. This specimen belongs to a study of tumor T cells in aggressive B-cell lymphoma. Trimming cost V 5 bases and J 8 bases, with 15 bases left between them. The CDR3 covers 14 residues. Germline assignment: CDR1 MGHDK and CDR2 SYGVNS. The sample consisted of tumor tissue. The rearrangement joins TRBV25-1 to TRBJ1-4; D is unresolved. This receptor was taken from an adult with diffuse large B cell lymphoma. CDR3 sequence (DNA): TGTGCCAGCAGTCCTTTCTACGCGGGGGAAAAACTGTTTTTT. Translation: CASSPFYAGEKLFF. Based on the CDR3 plus reference TRBV25-1 and TRBJ1-4, the full variable domain is EADIYQTPRYLVIGTGKKITLECSQTMGHDKMYWYQQDPGMELHLIHYSYGVNSTEKGDLSSESTVSRIRTEHFPLTLESARPSHTSQYLCASSPFYAGEKLFFGSGTQLSVL.